This TCR beta chain was observed in a study of Ad26.COV2.S vaccination and SARS-CoV-2 variants listed by TCRdb under 2021. About the investigation overall: Donors in the vaccine arm were drawn from COV1001, a phase I-IIa trial of Ad26.COV2.S in healthy adults that was multicentre, randomized, double-blind and placebo-controlled. Dosing of Ad26.COV2.S was intramuscular, at either 5x10^10 or 1x10^11 viral particles, delivered as one shot or as two shots spaced 56 days apart. TCRbeta repertoire sequencing was used to assess the specificity and breadth of SARS-CoV-2-reactive T cell receptors after Ad26.COV2.S vaccination. The TCR-sequenced set comprised approximately 32 samples: around 20 Ad26.COV2.S vaccine recipients, 5 placebo recipients and 8 SARS-CoV-2 convalescent individuals. Trial participants were randomized into five groups of five, in which low-dose or high-dose Ad26.COV2.S was given once or twice, or placebo was given on both occasions. Investigators did not know the trial group allocation while performing experiments and assessing outcomes.

Notes on this clone: This clone's antigen is unknown. No much larger clone exists at a distance of one base, and base qualities are not known.

The treatment or condition label corresponds to: 19 received Ad26.COV2.S at low or high dose, single or two shots; roughly 5 received placebo; per-sample allocation not given. For vaccine and placebo recipients, repertoires were sequenced using samples collected on day 63 after the first injection. Cohort 1b enrolled 20 to 30 adults aged 18-55 years at a single site in Boston, USA, between 29 July and 7 August 2020. Ad26.COV2.S was a replication-incompetent adenovirus type 26 vector expressing a prefusion-stabilized SARS-CoV-2 spike protein from the original Wuhan strain. The immunoSEQ Assay was the method used to sequence TCRbeta CDR3 regions. After extraction, genomic DNA underwent amplification by bias-controlled multiplex PCR, followed by high-throughput sequencing. The published analysis was carried out like this. To quantify the absolute abundance of every unique TCRbeta CDR3 region, sequences were collapsed and filtered. T cell fraction was estimated by normalizing TCRbeta template counts to usable DNA, which was measured by amplifying reference genes present in all nucleated cells. Repertoire TCRs were annotated as SARS-CoV-2-specific when V gene, CDR3 amino acid sequence and J gene were exactly matched to a known reactive TCR set. The reference SARS-CoV-2 TCR set was obtained from MIRA and was filtered for enrichment in COVID-19-positive ImmuneCODE repertoires, whereby public or cross-reactive TCRs were removed. Drawing on the MIRA antigens, annotated TCRs were analysed further at the level of specific ORF or position within ORF. Breadth was defined as the number of annotated unique rearrangements divided by the total number of unique productive rearrangements, and depth was defined as the summed frequency of the annotated unique rearrangements. Group comparisons of TCR breadth used two-sided Wilcoxon rank-sum tests. TCRdb retrieved this table from immuneACCESS and kept in-frame rearrangements only. Not all clones are present; in checked studies, unresolved V genes account for under half, and no reason is known for the remainder. That table furnishes V, J and clone size, whereas the DNA furnished D and trimming. The sample profile shows 350,000 to 500,000 clones; about 90% of them were found once. Together, the top ten hold about 4.1% of the sample.

Study-wide findings and limitations: After vaccination, substantial breadth of spike-specific CD8+ and CD4+ T cell responses was reported. Ad26.COV2.S recipients had higher spike-specific TCR breadth than placebo recipients (P = 0.0014). The study was not powered to compare responses between vaccine doses or regimens. Vaccine and placebo recipients had comparable non-spike TCR breadth, which fits with the vaccine containing only spike. According to the authors, total T cell responses may have been underestimated by the TCR breadth and depth analyses.

The CDR3, cysteine through phenylalanine, is 13 amino acids long. Just the 39-base CDR3 DNA is kept, in frame starting at base 1. From a lookup of the germline V gene, CDR1 and CDR2 are SGDLS and YYNGEE. The junction shows trimming of 3 bases on V and 6 bases on J, plus 10 bases between the germline ends. This clonotype was obtained from a person aged 18 to 65 who received the Ad26.COV2.S COVID-19 vaccine or a placebo. The sequenced sample was peripheral blood, obtained in a trial of Ad26.COV2.S vaccine versus placebo. The chain is made from TRBV9 and TRBJ2-1; the D region is possibly TRBD1 or TRBD2, each matching across 5 bases. The bases read TGTGCCAGCAGCGGGGGACCACCCAATGAGCAGTTCTTC. Its protein product is CASSGGPPNEQFF.